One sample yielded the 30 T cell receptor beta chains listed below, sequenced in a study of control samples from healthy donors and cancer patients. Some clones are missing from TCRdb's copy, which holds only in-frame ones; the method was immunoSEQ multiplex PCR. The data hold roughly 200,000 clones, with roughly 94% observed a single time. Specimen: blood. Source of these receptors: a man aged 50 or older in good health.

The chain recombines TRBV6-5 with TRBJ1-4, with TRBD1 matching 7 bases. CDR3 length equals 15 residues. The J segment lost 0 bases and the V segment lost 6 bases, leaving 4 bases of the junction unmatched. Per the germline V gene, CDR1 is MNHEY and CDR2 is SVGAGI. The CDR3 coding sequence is TGTGCCAGCAGACTTACAGGGGCAACTAATGAAAAACTGTTTTTT. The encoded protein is CASRLTGATNEKLFF.

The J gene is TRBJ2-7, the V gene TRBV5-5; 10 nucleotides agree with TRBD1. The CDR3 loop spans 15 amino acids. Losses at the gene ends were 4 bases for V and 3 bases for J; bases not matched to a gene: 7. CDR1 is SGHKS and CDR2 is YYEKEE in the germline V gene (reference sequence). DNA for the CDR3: TGTGCCAGCAGCAAAACGGGACAGGGGCACTACGAGCAGTACTTC. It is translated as CASSKTGQGHYEQYF. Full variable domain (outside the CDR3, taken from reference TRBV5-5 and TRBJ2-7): DAGVTQSPTHLIKTRGQQVTLRCSPISGHKSVSWYQQVLGQGPQFIFQYYEKEERGRGNFPDRFSARQFPNYSSELNVNALLLGDSALYLCASSKTGQGHYEQYFGPGTRLTVT.

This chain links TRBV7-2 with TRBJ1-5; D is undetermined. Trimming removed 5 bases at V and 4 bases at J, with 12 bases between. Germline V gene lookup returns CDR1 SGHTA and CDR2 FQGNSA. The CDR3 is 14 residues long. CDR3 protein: CASSVTPVNQPQHF. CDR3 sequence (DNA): TGTGCCAGCAGCGTTACACCGGTAAATCAGCCCCAGCATTTT. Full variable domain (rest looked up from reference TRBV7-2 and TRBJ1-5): GAGVSQSPSNKVTEKGKDVELRCDPISGHTALYWYRQSLGQGLEFLIYFQGNSAPDKSGLPSDRFSAERTGGSVSTLTIQRTQQEDSAVYLCASSVTPVNQPQHFGDGTRLSIL.

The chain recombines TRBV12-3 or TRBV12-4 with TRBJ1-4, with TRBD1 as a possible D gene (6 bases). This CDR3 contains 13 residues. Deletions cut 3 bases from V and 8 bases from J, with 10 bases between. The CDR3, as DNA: TGTGCCAGCAGTTTGGGGGGGGCGGAAAAACTGTTTTTT. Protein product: CASSLGGAEKLFF.

The CDR3 DNA reads TGTGCCAGCAGTCCACCCTCCCCTAGCTACACCTTC. It is translated as CASSPPSPSYTF. This sequence joins TRBV28 and TRBJ1-2; D call uncertain. The CDR3 contains 12 residues. Trimming cost V 5 bases and J 9 bases, with 13 bases left between them. Per the germline V gene, CDR1 is MDHEN and CDR2 is SYDVKM.

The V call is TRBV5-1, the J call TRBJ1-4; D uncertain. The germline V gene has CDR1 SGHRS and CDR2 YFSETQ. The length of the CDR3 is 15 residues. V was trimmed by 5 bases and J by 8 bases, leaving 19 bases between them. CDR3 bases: TGCGCCAGCAGACTTGGGTATGTTTCGGAAGAAAAACTGTTTTTT. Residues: CASRLGYVSEEKLFF.

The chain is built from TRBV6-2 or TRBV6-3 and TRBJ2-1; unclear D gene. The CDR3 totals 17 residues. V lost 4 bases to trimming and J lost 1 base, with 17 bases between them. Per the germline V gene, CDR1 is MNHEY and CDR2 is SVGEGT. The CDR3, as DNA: TGTGCCAGCAGTTTGGGATTAGTTGCCCGTTCCTACAATGAGCAGTTCTTC. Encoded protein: CASSLGLVARSYNEQFF.

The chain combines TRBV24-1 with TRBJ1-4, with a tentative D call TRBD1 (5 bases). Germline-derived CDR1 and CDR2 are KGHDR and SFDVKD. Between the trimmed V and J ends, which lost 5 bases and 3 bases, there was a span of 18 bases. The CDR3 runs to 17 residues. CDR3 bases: TGTGCCACCAGTGCAACAGGCGGGTCGAGGGCTAATGAAAAACTGTTTTTT. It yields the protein CATSATGGSRANEKLFF.

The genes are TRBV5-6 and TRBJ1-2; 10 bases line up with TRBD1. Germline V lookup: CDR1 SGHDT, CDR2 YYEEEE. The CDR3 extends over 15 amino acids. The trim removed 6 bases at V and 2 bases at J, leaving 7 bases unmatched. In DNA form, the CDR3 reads TGTGCCAGCACCCATCGACAGGGGGCGAACTATGGCTACACCTTC. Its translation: CASTHRQGANYGYTF. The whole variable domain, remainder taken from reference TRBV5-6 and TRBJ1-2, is DAGVTQSPTHLIKTRGQQVTLRCSPKSGHDTVSWYQQALGQGPQFIFQYYEEEERQRGNFPDRFSGHQFPNYSSELNVNALLLGDSALYLCASTHRQGANYGYTFGSGTRLTVV.

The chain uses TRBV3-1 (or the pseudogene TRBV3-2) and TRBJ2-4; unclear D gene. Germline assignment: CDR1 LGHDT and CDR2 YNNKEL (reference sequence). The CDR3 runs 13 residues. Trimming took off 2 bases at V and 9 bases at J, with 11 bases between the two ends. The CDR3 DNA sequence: TGTGCCAGCAGCCAACAGCCTGTGGGCATTCAGTACTTC. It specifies CASSQQPVGIQYF.

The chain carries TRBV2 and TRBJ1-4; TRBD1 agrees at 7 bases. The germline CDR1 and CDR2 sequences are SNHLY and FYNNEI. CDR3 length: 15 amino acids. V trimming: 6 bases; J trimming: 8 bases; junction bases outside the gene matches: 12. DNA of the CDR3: TGTGCCAGCAGGGTAGACAGGGACCTTGGCGAAAAACTGTTTTTT. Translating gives CASRVDRDLGEKLFF. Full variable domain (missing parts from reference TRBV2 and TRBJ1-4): EPEVTQTPSHQVTQMGQEVILRCVPISNHLYFYWYRQILGQKVEFLVSFYNNEISEKSEIFDDQFSVERPDGSNFTLKIRSTKLEDSAMYFCASRVDRDLGEKLFFGSGTQLSVL.

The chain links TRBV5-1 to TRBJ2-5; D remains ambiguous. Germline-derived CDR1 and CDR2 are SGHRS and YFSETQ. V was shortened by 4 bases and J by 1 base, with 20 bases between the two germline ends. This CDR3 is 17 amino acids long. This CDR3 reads CASSPGNGLPGQETQYF. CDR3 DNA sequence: TGCGCCAGCAGCCCTGGGAATGGCCTCCCCGGCCAAGAGACCCAGTACTTC. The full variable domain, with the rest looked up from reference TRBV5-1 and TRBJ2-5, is KAGVTQTPRYLIKTRGQQVTLSCSPISGHRSVSWYQQTPGQGLQFLFEYFSETQRNKGNFPGRFSGRQFSNSRSEMNVSTLELGDSALYLCASSPGNGLPGQETQYFGPGTRLLVL.

CDR3 sequence (DNA): TGTGCCAGTAGTATCTCAGCGCAGGGTCCCCAAGAGACCCAGTACTTC. Protein sequence: CASSISAQGPQETQYF. The rearrangement joins TRBV19 to TRBJ2-5; the D gene is possibly TRBD1 (5 bases). The V end was cut by 3 bases, the J end by 1 base, with 15 bases between. This CDR3 region has 16 residues. Germline values: CDR1 LNHDA, CDR2 SQIVND (reference sequence).

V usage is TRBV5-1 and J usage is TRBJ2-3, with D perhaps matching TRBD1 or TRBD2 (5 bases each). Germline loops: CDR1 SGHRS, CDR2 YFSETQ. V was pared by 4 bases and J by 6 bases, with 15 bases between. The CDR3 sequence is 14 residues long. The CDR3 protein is CASSVGTVMDTQYF. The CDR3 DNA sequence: TGCGCCAGCAGCGTGGGGACCGTAATGGATACGCAGTATTTT.

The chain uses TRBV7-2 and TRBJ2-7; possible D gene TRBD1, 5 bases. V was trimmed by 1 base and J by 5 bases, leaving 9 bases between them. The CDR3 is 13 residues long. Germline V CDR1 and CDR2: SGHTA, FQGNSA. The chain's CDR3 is CASSLVQGDEQYF. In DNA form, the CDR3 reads TGTGCCAGCAGCTTAGTGCAGGGTGACGAGCAGTACTTC.

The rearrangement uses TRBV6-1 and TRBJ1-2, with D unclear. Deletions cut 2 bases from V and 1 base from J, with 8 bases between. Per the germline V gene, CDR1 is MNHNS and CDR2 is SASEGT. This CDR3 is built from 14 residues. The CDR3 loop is CASSEWLGNYGYTF. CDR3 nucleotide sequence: TGTGCCAGCAGTGAATGGTTAGGTAACTATGGCTACACCTTC.

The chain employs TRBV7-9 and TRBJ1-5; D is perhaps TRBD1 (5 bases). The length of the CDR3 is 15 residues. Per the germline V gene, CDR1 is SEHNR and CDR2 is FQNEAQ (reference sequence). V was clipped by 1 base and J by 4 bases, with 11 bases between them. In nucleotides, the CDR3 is TGTGCCAGCAGCTTAGAGTCAGGGAATAATCAGCCCCAGCATTTT. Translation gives CASSLESGNNQPQHF.

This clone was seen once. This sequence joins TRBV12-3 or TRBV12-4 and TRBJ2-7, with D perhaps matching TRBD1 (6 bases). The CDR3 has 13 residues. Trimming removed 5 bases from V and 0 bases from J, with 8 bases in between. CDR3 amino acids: CASSIQGSYEQYF. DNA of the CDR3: TGTGCCAGCAGTATACAGGGCTCCTACGAGCAGTACTTC.

The CDR3 nucleotides are TGTGCCAGTAGTGGATACTCCTACAATGAGCAGTTCTTC. Its protein is CASSGYSYNEQFF. The chain couples TRBV19 to TRBJ2-1, with D uncertain. Trimming pared 5 bases from V and 0 bases from J, leaving 5 bases between. The CDR3 has 13 amino acids. The germline CDR1 and CDR2 sequences are LNHDA and SQIVND (reference sequence).

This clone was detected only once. CDR3 amino acids: CASSLEEGQPQHF. CDR3 nucleotides: TGTGCCAGCAGCTTAGAGGAGGGTCAGCCCCAGCATTTT. The chain combines TRBV7-8 with TRBJ1-5; no definite D call. The V end was cut by 1 base, the J end by 6 bases, with 7 bases between. Per germline, CDR1 SGHVS and CDR2 FQNEAQ. This CDR3 is 13 amino acids long.

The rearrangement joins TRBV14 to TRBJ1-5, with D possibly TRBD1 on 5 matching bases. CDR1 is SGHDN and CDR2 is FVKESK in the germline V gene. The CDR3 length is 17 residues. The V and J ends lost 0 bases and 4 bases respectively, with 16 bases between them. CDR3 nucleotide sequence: TGTGCCAGCAGCCAAGATATGGCCAGGGAAGTAAATCAGCCCCAGCATTTT. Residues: CASSQDMAREVNQPQHF.

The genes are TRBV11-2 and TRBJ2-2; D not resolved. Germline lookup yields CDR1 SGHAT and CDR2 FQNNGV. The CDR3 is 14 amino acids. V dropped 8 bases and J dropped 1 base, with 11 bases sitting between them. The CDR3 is CASHLGVNTGELFF. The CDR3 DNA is TGTGCCAGCCATCTTGGAGTGAACACCGGGGAGCTGTTTTTT.

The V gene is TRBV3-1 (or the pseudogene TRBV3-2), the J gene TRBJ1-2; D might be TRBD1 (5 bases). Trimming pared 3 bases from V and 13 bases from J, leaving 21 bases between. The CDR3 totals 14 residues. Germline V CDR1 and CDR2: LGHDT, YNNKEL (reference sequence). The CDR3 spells CASSHLSGVGTSTF. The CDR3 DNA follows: TGTGCCAGCAGCCACCTTTCTGGCGTAGGGACTAGCACCTTC.

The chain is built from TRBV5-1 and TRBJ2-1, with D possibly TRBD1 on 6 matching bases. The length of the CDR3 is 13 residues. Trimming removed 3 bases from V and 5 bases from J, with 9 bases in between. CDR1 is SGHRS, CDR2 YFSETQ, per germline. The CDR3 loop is CASSWTADNEQFF. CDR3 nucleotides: TGCGCCAGCAGCTGGACAGCAGACAATGAGCAGTTCTTC.

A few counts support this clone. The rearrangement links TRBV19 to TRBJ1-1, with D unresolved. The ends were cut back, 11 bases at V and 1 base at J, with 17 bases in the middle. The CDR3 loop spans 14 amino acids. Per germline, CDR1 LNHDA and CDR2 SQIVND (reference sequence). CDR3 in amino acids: CAVRTRPQNTEAFF. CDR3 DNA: TGTGCCGTTAGAACCCGACCCCAGAACACTGAAGCTTTCTTT.

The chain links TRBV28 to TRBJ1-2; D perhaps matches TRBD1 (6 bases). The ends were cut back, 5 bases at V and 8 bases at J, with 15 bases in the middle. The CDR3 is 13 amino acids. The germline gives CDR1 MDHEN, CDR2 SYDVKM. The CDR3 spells CASSRAGAEGYTF. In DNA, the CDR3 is TGTGCCAGCAGTCGCGCGGGGGCTGAGGGCTACACCTTC.

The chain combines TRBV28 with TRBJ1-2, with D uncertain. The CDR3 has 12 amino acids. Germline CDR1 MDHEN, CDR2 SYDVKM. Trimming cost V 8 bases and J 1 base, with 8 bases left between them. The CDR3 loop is CASGRINYGYTF. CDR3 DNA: TGTGCCAGCGGACGGATTAACTATGGCTACACCTTC.

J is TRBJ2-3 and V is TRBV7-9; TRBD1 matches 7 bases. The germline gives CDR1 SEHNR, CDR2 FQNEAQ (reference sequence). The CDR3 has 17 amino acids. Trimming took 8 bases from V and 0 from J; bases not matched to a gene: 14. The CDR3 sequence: CASLRRQDRSSTDTQYF. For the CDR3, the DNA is TGTGCCAGCTTAAGGCGGCAGGACAGGTCTAGCACAGATACGCAGTATTTT.

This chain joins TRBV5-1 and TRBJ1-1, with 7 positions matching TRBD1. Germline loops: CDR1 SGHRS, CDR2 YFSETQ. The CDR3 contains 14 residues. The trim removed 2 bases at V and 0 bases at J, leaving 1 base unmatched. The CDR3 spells CASSLDRVNTEAFF. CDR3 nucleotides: TGCGCCAGCAGCTTAGACAGGGTGAACACTGAAGCTTTCTTT.

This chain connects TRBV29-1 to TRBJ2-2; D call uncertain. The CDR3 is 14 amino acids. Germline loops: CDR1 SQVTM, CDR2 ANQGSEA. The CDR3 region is CGIIGQTRSGELFF. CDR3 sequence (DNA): TGCGGCATCATCGGGCAGACAAGGTCCGGGGAGCTGTTTTTT.